A selection of T cell receptor beta chains follows, all from one sample in a study of T cells in Graves' hyperthyroidism and ophthalmopathy. Via MiXCR, TCRdb re-called the multiplex PCR reads, giving one row per CDR3 protein. Of some 400,000 distinct CDR3 sequences in the sample, under 20% are singletons; the top ten hold 3% to 4.5%. What was sequenced was blood. These receptors were taken from a woman younger than 35 with Graves' hyperthyroidism. Both conserved end residues are part of each CDR3. Fields, in order: D gene, CDR3 length, clone size, J gene, V gene, CDR3 DNA, CDR3 protein. The D gene is left open where the match is weak. Not all rows give a size; the values are once, few, many and, for expanded clones, a class.

D gene: TRBD1
CDR3 length: 16
clone size: .
J gene: TRBJ2-7
V gene: TRBV6-2/TRBV6-3
CDR3 DNA: TGTGCCAGCAGTTATGGGGACAGGCTTCTCTCCTACGAGCAGTACTTC
CDR3 protein: CASSYGDRLLSYEQYF

D gene: .
CDR3 length: 12
clone size: many
J gene: TRBJ1-1
V gene: TRBV18
CDR3 DNA: TGTGCCAGCTCGCCGGGAGTAGAAGGCGCTTTCTTT
CDR3 protein: CASSPGVEGAFF

D gene: TRBD2
CDR3 length: 18
clone size: many
J gene: TRBJ2-2
V gene: TRBV12-3/TRBV12-4
CDR3 DNA: TGTGCCAGCAGTTTGGTGGCTAGCGGGTTTCCTATGACCGGGGAGCTGTTTTTT
CDR3 protein: CASSLVASGFPMTGELFF

D gene: .
CDR3 length: 11
clone size: many
J gene: TRBJ1-1
V gene: TRBV20-1
CDR3 DNA: TGCAGTGCGGGGCGGTTAACTGAAGCTTTCTTT
CDR3 protein: CSAGRLTEAFF

D gene: .
CDR3 length: 15
clone size: few
J gene: TRBJ1-2
V gene: TRBV24-1
CDR3 DNA: TGTGCCACCAGTGGATGGCAAGGGAATTCGTATGGCTACACCTTC
CDR3 protein: CATSGWQGNSYGYTF

D gene: .
CDR3 length: 15
clone size: .
J gene: TRBJ2-7
V gene: TRBV20-1
CDR3 DNA: TGCAGTGCTAGTTCGCCCCAGGGTCATTCCTACGAGCAGTACTTC
CDR3 protein: CSASSPQGHSYEQYF

D gene: .
CDR3 length: 14
clone size: .
J gene: TRBJ1-2
V gene: TRBV15
CDR3 DNA: TGTGCCACCAGCAGAGTGATTTCTAACTATGGCTACACCTTC
CDR3 protein: CATSRVISNYGYTF

D gene: .
CDR3 length: 15
clone size: .
J gene: TRBJ2-7
V gene: TRBV6-5
CDR3 DNA: TGTGCCAGCAGTTACGGGGGGGCAGGGAGCGACGAGCAGTACTTC
CDR3 protein: CASSYGGAGSDEQYF

D gene: TRBD2
CDR3 length: 14
clone size: .
J gene: TRBJ2-7
V gene: TRBV12-3/TRBV12-4
CDR3 DNA: TGTGCCAGCAGCCCACTAGCGGGGGGATACGAGCAGTACTTC
CDR3 protein: CASSPLAGGYEQYF

D gene: TRBD1
CDR3 length: 13
clone size: many
J gene: TRBJ2-2
V gene: TRBV6-2/TRBV6-3
CDR3 DNA: TGTGCCATATTAGACAGGGCCACCGGGGAGCTGTTTTTT
CDR3 protein: CAILDRATGELFF

D gene: .
CDR3 length: 13
clone size: .
J gene: TRBJ1-1
V gene: TRBV28
CDR3 DNA: TGTGCCAGCAGTTTAATGGCAGAATACGAAGCTTTCTTT
CDR3 protein: CASSLMAEYEAFF

D gene: .
CDR3 length: 17
clone size: few
J gene: TRBJ1-5
V gene: TRBV3-1
CDR3 DNA: TGTGCCAGCAGCCAAGCGGTCGTTGGTCAGTGGTCGCAGCCCCAGCATTTT
CDR3 protein: CASSQAVVGQWSQPQHF

D gene: TRBD1
CDR3 length: 12
clone size: many
J gene: TRBJ1-2
V gene: TRBV20-1
CDR3 DNA: TGCAGTGCTGGGACAGGGGATGATGGCTACACCTTC
CDR3 protein: CSAGTGDDGYTF

D gene: .
CDR3 length: 15
clone size: many
J gene: TRBJ2-4
V gene: TRBV7-9
CDR3 DNA: TGTGCCAGCAGCCCCGCGGGCGGAACCAAAAACATTCAGTACTTC
CDR3 protein: CASSPAGGTKNIQYF

D gene: .
CDR3 length: 15
clone size: .
J gene: TRBJ1-5
V gene: TRBV5-6
CDR3 DNA: TGTGCCAGCAGCTTGCCGGGGAAATGCAATCAGCCCCAACATTTT
CDR3 protein: CASSLPGKCNQPQHF

D gene: TRBD1
CDR3 length: 18
clone size: many
J gene: TRBJ1-5
V gene: TRBV6-2/TRBV6-3
CDR3 DNA: TGTGCCAGCAGTCCCACAGGACAGGGGCTGGCCCTTTATCAGCCCCAGCATTTT
CDR3 protein: CASSPTGQGLALYQPQHF

D gene: .
CDR3 length: 12
clone size: .
J gene: TRBJ2-7
V gene: TRBV28
CDR3 DNA: TGTTCCAGCAACATCCAGGTGGGCGAGCAGTGCTTC
CDR3 protein: CSSNIQVGEQCF

D gene: .
CDR3 length: 13
clone size: few
J gene: TRBJ1-1
V gene: TRBV4-1
CDR3 DNA: TGCGCCAGCAGCCAAGGAAAACCTACTGAAGCTTTCTTT
CDR3 protein: CASSQGKPTEAFF

D gene: TRBD1
CDR3 length: 13
clone size: many
J gene: TRBJ1-2
V gene: TRBV29-1
CDR3 DNA: TGCAGCGCATCTCCGGGACAGGGGGATGGCTACACCTTC
CDR3 protein: CSASPGQGDGYTF

D gene: .
CDR3 length: 15
clone size: many
J gene: TRBJ1-2
V gene: TRBV7-2
CDR3 DNA: TGTGCCAGCAGCTTAGGCTACAGGAGCCCGTATGGCTACACCTTC
CDR3 protein: CASSLGYRSPYGYTF

D gene: TRBD2
CDR3 length: 15
clone size: many
J gene: TRBJ2-7
V gene: TRBV20-1
CDR3 DNA: TGCAGTGCTACCCCGACTAGCGGGGGGGCCTACGAGCAGTACTTC
CDR3 protein: CSATPTSGGAYEQYF

D gene: .
CDR3 length: 13
clone size: .
J gene: TRBJ2-5
V gene: TRBV20-1
CDR3 DNA: TGCAGTGCTAAAGACAGGCCGGAAGAGACCCAGTACTTC
CDR3 protein: CSAKDRPEETQYF

D gene: .
CDR3 length: 14
clone size: .
J gene: TRBJ2-7
V gene: TRBV6-2/TRBV6-3
CDR3 DNA: TGTGCCAGCAGTTTGAACGGTGAAGCCTACGAGCAGTACTTC
CDR3 protein: CASSLNGEAYEQYF

D gene: .
CDR3 length: 17
clone size: .
J gene: TRBJ1-3
V gene: TRBV4-3
CDR3 DNA: TGCGCCAGCAGCCAAGATCTGAGTAGGAGCTCTGGAAACACCATATATTTT
CDR3 protein: CASSQDLSRSSGNTIYF

D gene: .
CDR3 length: 11
clone size: .
J gene: TRBJ1-1
V gene: TRBV11-1
CDR3 DNA: TGTGCCAGCAGCCTTAGCACTGAAGCTTGCTTT
CDR3 protein: CASSLSTEACF

D gene: .
CDR3 length: 14
clone size: .
J gene: TRBJ1-1
V gene: TRBV19
CDR3 DNA: TGTGCCGGGGTCGGACAGACAAAGAACACTGAAGCTTTCTTT
CDR3 protein: CAGVGQTKNTEAFF

D gene: .
CDR3 length: 16
clone size: many
J gene: TRBJ1-5
V gene: TRBV10-3
CDR3 DNA: TGTGCCATCACCGAAGGGACACCTGGATCGGGTCAGCCCCAGCATTTT
CDR3 protein: CAITEGTPGSGQPQHF

D gene: .
CDR3 length: 13
clone size: many
J gene: TRBJ2-2
V gene: TRBV5-1
CDR3 DNA: TGCGCCAGCAGCTTGGTGGGATCCGGGGAGCTGTTTTTT
CDR3 protein: CASSLVGSGELFF

D gene: .
CDR3 length: 16
clone size: .
J gene: TRBJ1-5
V gene: TRBV20-1
CDR3 DNA: TGCAGTGCTAGAGATAGATCGGACAGCTGGGGTCAGCCCCAGCATTTT
CDR3 protein: CSARDRSDSWGQPQHF

D gene: .
CDR3 length: 13
clone size: many
J gene: TRBJ1-2
V gene: TRBV6-1
CDR3 DNA: TGTGCCAGCAGTCCCGGGCTTGCCTATGGCTACACCTTC
CDR3 protein: CASSPGLAYGYTF

D gene: .
CDR3 length: 14
clone size: few
J gene: TRBJ1-5
V gene: TRBV18
CDR3 DNA: TGTGCCAGCTCACCAGGACAGCATAGGCAGCCCCAGCATTTT
CDR3 protein: CASSPGQHRQPQHF

D gene: .
CDR3 length: 12
clone size: many
J gene: TRBJ2-5
V gene: TRBV19
CDR3 DNA: TGTGCCAGTAGCGGATCAGGCGGGACCCAGTACTTC
CDR3 protein: CASSGSGGTQYF

D gene: .
CDR3 length: 15
clone size: .
J gene: TRBJ1-2
V gene: TRBV7-2
CDR3 DNA: TGTGCCAGCACCGTGGACCCTCAAGGGTTCTATGGCTACACCTTC
CDR3 protein: CASTVDPQGFYGYTF

D gene: .
CDR3 length: 13
clone size: many
J gene: TRBJ2-5
V gene: TRBV19
CDR3 DNA: TGTGCCAGTAGTATCGGCAGGGCGGAGACCCAGTACTTC
CDR3 protein: CASSIGRAETQYF

D gene: .
CDR3 length: 13
clone size: many
J gene: TRBJ1-2
V gene: TRBV5-1
CDR3 DNA: TGCGCCTCCCGACGGGAGAGAATCTATGGCTACACCTTC
CDR3 protein: CASRRERIYGYTF

D gene: .
CDR3 length: 12
clone size: .
J gene: TRBJ1-1
V gene: TRBV20-1
CDR3 DNA: TGCAGCTCTTACGACACGGGACCTGAAGCTTTCTTT
CDR3 protein: CSSYDTGPEAFF

D gene: TRBD1
CDR3 length: 15
clone size: many
J gene: TRBJ1-1
V gene: TRBV7-9
CDR3 DNA: TGTGCCAGCAGCTTGACAGGGCCCCTGAACACTGAAGCTTTCTTT
CDR3 protein: CASSLTGPLNTEAFF

D gene: .
CDR3 length: 14
clone size: .
J gene: TRBJ1-5
V gene: TRBV25-1
CDR3 DNA: TGTGCCAGCAGTGAAGAGGAGGGCGAGCAGCCCCAGCATTTT
CDR3 protein: CASSEEEGEQPQHF

D gene: .
CDR3 length: 17
clone size: few
J gene: TRBJ2-2
V gene: TRBV19
CDR3 DNA: TGTGCCAGTAGTAGTACCCTGAAGCAGCCGAACACCGGGGAGCTGTTTTTT
CDR3 protein: CASSSTLKQPNTGELFF

D gene: TRBD1
CDR3 length: 14
clone size: .
J gene: TRBJ1-5
V gene: TRBV6-1
CDR3 DNA: TGTGCCAGCAGACCGGGACAGGCTAATCAGCCCCAGCATTTT
CDR3 protein: CASRPGQANQPQHF

D gene: .
CDR3 length: 15
clone size: many
J gene: TRBJ1-2
V gene: TRBV12-3/TRBV12-4
CDR3 DNA: TGTGCCAGCAGTACACCGGGCCCCGTACCAGGTGGCTACACCTTC
CDR3 protein: CASSTPGPVPGGYTF